This T cell receptor beta chain was observed in a study of blood T cell repertoires in COVID-19. Study-level information: Collection of acute and convalescent COVID-19 samples took place in the United States, Italy and Spain. T cells, B-cell-depleted T cells, or PBMCs supplied cDNA or gDNA.

The recovered donors of Cohort 3 showed two negative PCRs, clearance, or symptom resolution. Per the original methods: From reference gene primer amplification, estimates of nucleated cell counts were derived. Produced via immunoSEQ multiplex PCR; TCRdb's table is partial and in-frame only. D and trimming were read from the DNA, whereas the V and J calls and clone size are those reported in that table. Among about 180,000 clones listed, approximately 89% were seen once. This CDR3 contains 12 residues. The V gene lost 7 bases and the J gene lost 3 bases, with 8 bases spanning the gap. Germline CDR1 MNHEY, CDR2 SVGAGI.

Input material: PBMCs or T cells enriched from blood (not recorded which). This TCR was recovered from a man aged 35 to 55 who had recovered from COVID-19. The chain combines TRBV6-5 with TRBJ2-3; the D is unclear. Here the CDR3 DNA reads TGTGCCAGCACCCGTACAACAGATACGCAGTATTTT. Encoded protein: CASTRTTDTQYF.